These T cell receptor beta chains were read from a single sample in a study of blood T cells in healthy people across ages. One entry per CDR3 protein, called by TCRdb with MiXCR from the 5' RACE reads. The table includes about 1.1 million distinct CDR3 sequences, about two fifths detected once. The sample was blood. The receptors stem from a man between 18 and 35 years old in good health. The conserved cysteine and the conserved F or W are not part of the CDR3 here. Each record gives: CDR3 protein, D gene, V gene, J gene. A D gene is named only where the DNA matches it firmly.

CDR3aa: ASSHDSLYNSPLH
d_gene: .
v_gene: TRBV7-2
j_gene: TRBJ1-6

CDR3aa: ASSLSFSQETQY
d_gene: .
v_gene: TRBV27
j_gene: TRBJ2-5

CDR3aa: AGRGLGSTSQETQY
d_gene: .
v_gene: TRBV6-1
j_gene: TRBJ2-5

CDR3aa: ATSGQRPGNIQY
d_gene: .
v_gene: TRBV15
j_gene: TRBJ2-4

CDR3aa: ASSLASGGSYTDTQY
d_gene: TRBD2
v_gene: TRBV7-2
j_gene: TRBJ2-3

CDR3aa: AISEARGTNEKLF
d_gene: .
v_gene: TRBV10-3
j_gene: TRBJ1-4

CDR3aa: ASSYAGTTGEKLF
d_gene: .
v_gene: TRBV6-5
j_gene: TRBJ1-4

CDR3aa: SARVGGANTEAF
d_gene: .
v_gene: TRBV20-1
j_gene: TRBJ1-1

CDR3aa: ASSVAAGETQY
d_gene: .
v_gene: TRBV9
j_gene: TRBJ2-5

CDR3aa: ASSQGTGLLGGYT
d_gene: .
v_gene: TRBV6-6
j_gene: TRBJ1-2

CDR3aa: ASSPTGGGEQY
d_gene: TRBD1
v_gene: TRBV12-3/TRBV12-4
j_gene: TRBJ2-7

CDR3aa: SARRNGSNEQF
d_gene: .
v_gene: TRBV20-1
j_gene: TRBJ2-1

CDR3aa: SVEGGQGMGTEAF
d_gene: .
v_gene: TRBV29-1
j_gene: TRBJ1-1